Below are 18 T cell receptor beta chains sequenced from a single sample in a study of T cells in Graves' hyperthyroidism and ophthalmopathy. Researchers took RNA transcripts and amplified the TCR beta CDR3 regions from them. Initially, a first-round RT-PCR of the TCR CDR3 employed the HTBI primer set. TCRdb reprocessed the multiplex PCR reads via MiXCR and lists one record per CDR3 protein. In the table there are 500,000 to 650,000 distinct CDR3 sequences, 15% to 20% of which are singletons. The sequencing input was blood. Receptor source: a man in his forties or fifties with Graves' ophthalmopathy.

The chain has TRBV29-1 and TRBJ2-1, with D uncertain. This CDR3 is built from 10 residues. Germline lookup yields CDR1 SQVTM and CDR2 ANQGSEA. Trimming took off 7 bases at V and 9 bases at J, with 10 bases between the two ends. Written as DNA, the CDR3 is TGCAGCGCAATCCAGAGTGAGCAGTTCTTC. Translated, it gives CSAIQSEQFF.

The V call is TRBV6-6, the J call TRBJ2-4; no clear D gene. V shed 0 bases and J shed 0 bases, with 15 bases lying between them. Germline V gene data show CDR1 as MNHNY and CDR2 as SVGAGI (reference sequence). The CDR3 length is 18 residues. The CDR3 region has the DNA TGTGCCAGCAGTTACTCGACGCGAGCCCGAATAGCCAAAAACATTCAGTACTTC. It encodes CASSYSTRARIAKNIQYF.

The gene calls are TRBV7-9 and TRBJ2-3, with TRBD2 matching 14 bases. With V trimmed by 5 bases and J by 1 base, 8 bases remained unmatched. Germline CDR1 SEHNR, CDR2 FQNEAQ (reference sequence). CDR3 size: 18 residues. The CDR3 DNA is TGTGCCAGCAGCCCGGGACTAGCGGGAGAGGTTGGCACAGATACGCAGTATTTT. This gives the protein CASSPGLAGEVGTDTQYF.

As regards this clonotype: A read error is possible here, since a much larger clone lies one base away. The V call is TRBV27, the J call TRBJ1-1; no definite D call. Germline V gene lookup returns CDR1 MNHEY and CDR2 SMNVEV (reference sequence). The CDR3 is 13 amino acids. The CDR3 protein is CDSSLYTNTEAFF. The CDR3 DNA reads TGTGACAGCAGCCTCTACACGAACACTGAAGCTTTCTTT.

This clonotype appeared a few times. V and J are TRBV7-9 and TRBJ1-2; D ambiguous. V dropped 6 bases and J dropped 0 bases, with 11 bases sitting between them. The length of the CDR3 is 14 residues. CDR1 SEHNR and CDR2 FQNEAQ come from the germline V gene (reference sequence). CDR3 residues: CASSPDVANYGYTF. The CDR3 DNA follows: TGTGCCAGCAGTCCGGACGTAGCTAACTATGGCTACACCTTC.

The V gene is TRBV6-2 or TRBV6-3, the J gene TRBJ2-3, with TRBD1 identical over 8 bases. The CDR3 length is 16 residues. Germline-derived CDR1 and CDR2 are MNHEY and SVGEGT. The V segment lost 5 bases and the J segment 0 bases; nucleotides outside the gene matches: 7. CDR3 residues: CASSPLDRASTDTQYF. The CDR3 bases are TGTGCCAGCAGTCCTCTGGACAGGGCTAGCACAGATACGCAGTATTTT.

The V call is TRBV18, the J call TRBJ1-4; D gene ambiguous. CDR3 length: 12 amino acids. Trimming removed 6 bases at V and 4 bases at J, with 6 bases between. CDR1 and CDR2 from the germline V gene are KGHSH and LQKENI. CDR3 residues: CASSPNNEKLFF. The CDR3 DNA sequence: TGTGCCAGCTCCCCGAATAATGAAAAACTGTTTTTT.

This chain connects TRBV5-6 to TRBJ1-2; D is perhaps TRBD1 (5 bases). The CDR3 has 12 residues. Per the germline V gene, CDR1 is SGHDT and CDR2 is YYEEEE. Trimming took off 2 bases at V and 7 bases at J, with 9 bases between the two ends. CDR3 DNA: TGTGCCAGCAGCTTAGGACACATTGGCTACACCTTC. Amino acid sequence: CASSLGHIGYTF.

This chain connects TRBV6-1 to TRBJ2-3, with 10 bases lining up with TRBD2. The length of the CDR3 is 16 residues. V gave up 1 base and J gave up 6 bases; unmatched junction bases: 7. CDR1 is MNHNS and CDR2 is SASEGT in the germline V gene. The CDR3 reads CASSEGAGGGRDTQYF. The CDR3 DNA follows: TGTGCCAGCAGTGAAGGAGCGGGAGGGGGTCGGGATACGCAGTATTTT.

This clonotype turned up a few times. The gene calls are TRBV15 and TRBJ2-6, with no clear D. V lost 0 bases, J lost 4 bases, and 4 bases lay in between. Germline V gene lookup returns CDR1 LNHNV and CDR2 YYDKDF (reference sequence). The CDR3 is 14 residues long. The CDR3 region has the DNA TGTGCCACCAGCAGAGATTACGGGGCCAACGTCCTGACTTTC. It is translated as CATSRDYGANVLTF.

This clonotype was found many times. This chain uses TRBV11-2 with TRBJ2-1, with D perhaps matching TRBD2 (6 bases). V shed 5 bases and J shed 10 bases, with 12 bases lying between them. The CDR3 is 12 residues long. From germline, CDR1 is SGHAT and CDR2 FQNNGV. The DNA for the CDR3 is TGTGCCAGCAGCCCCACTAGCAGCGAGCAGTTCTTC. It yields the protein CASSPTSSEQFF.

The V gene is TRBV6-1, the J gene TRBJ2-5; no clear D gene. Germline V gene sequence: CDR1 MNHNS, CDR2 SASEGT. The CDR3 consists of 12 residues. V shed 5 bases and J shed 7 bases, with 11 bases lying between them. The CDR3 region is CASSQTTGTQYF. CDR3 nucleotides: TGTGCCAGCAGTCAAACGACGGGGACCCAGTACTTC.

This clonotype was seen repeatedly, ten times or more. The V call is TRBV28, the J call TRBJ2-4; 15 nucleotides match TRBD2. CDR1 is MDHEN, CDR2 SYDVKM, per germline. This CDR3 is 16 amino acids long. The V and J ends lost 5 bases and 5 bases, in that order; junction bases with no gene match: 4. This chain's CDR3 is CASSPGLAGGQNIQYF. The DNA of the CDR3 is TGTGCCAGCAGTCCGGGACTAGCGGGAGGTCAAAACATTCAGTACTTC.

There are many counts of this clonotype. J is TRBJ2-5 and V is TRBV12-3 or TRBV12-4, with a weak D call TRBD1 (5 bases). The CDR3 runs 14 residues. The V end was cut by 4 bases, the J end by 4 bases, with 13 bases between. CDR3 protein: CASSSPGMGETQYF. DNA for the CDR3: TGTGCCAGCAGTTCTCCAGGGATGGGAGAGACCCAGTACTTC.

This clonotype was detected a few times. The chain combines TRBV4-2 with TRBJ2-1; TRBD2 might be the D (5 bases). The CDR3 extends over 16 amino acids. Germline V gene data show CDR1 as LGHNA and CDR2 as YNFKEQ. Trimming took off 0 bases at V and 2 bases at J, with 11 bases between the two ends. The chain's CDR3 is CASSQDLYGTYNEQFF. The CDR3 DNA follows: TGTGCCAGCAGCCAAGATCTCTACGGGACCTACAATGAGCAGTTCTTC.

The chain joins TRBV14 to TRBJ1-1, with D perhaps TRBD1 (6 bases). The germline V gene has CDR1 SGHDN and CDR2 FVKESK. The CDR3 length is 16 residues. Trimming removed 0 bases at V and 10 bases at J, with 21 bases between. DNA of the CDR3: TGTGCCAGCAGCCAAGATACCGGGACAAAGAAGTCTGCAGCTTTCTTT. This translates into CASSQDTGTKKSAAFF.

This clonotype was recorded many times. The CDR3 here is CASSPQVGQTEAFF. In DNA, the CDR3 is TGTGCCAGCAGCCCCCAGGTGGGGCAAACTGAAGCTTTCTTT. The chain carries TRBV12-3 or TRBV12-4 and TRBJ1-1, with TRBD1 as a possible D gene (5 bases). Trimming pared 6 bases from V and 5 bases from J, leaving 16 bases between. The CDR3 is 14 amino acids.

The chain is built from TRBV7-2 and TRBJ2-5, with 7 bases identical to TRBD2. Per germline, CDR1 SGHTA and CDR2 FQGNSA. This CDR3 spans 14 amino acids. J lost 5 bases, V lost 1 base, and 4 bases had no gene match. The CDR3 coding sequence is TGTGCCAGCAGCTTAGAACCCGGGGGGGAGACCCAGTACTTC. Its translation is CASSLEPGGETQYF.